The source of this TCR beta chain is a study of post-analysis software for immune sequencing data. In the study overall: Courses of disease covered relapsing-remitting, secondary progressive and progressive-relapsing multiple sclerosis.

Libraries were made from TCR beta cDNA, and they carried unique molecular identifiers. TCRdb fed the PCR reads into MiXCR, producing one record per CDR3 protein. The sample has 150,000 to 200,000 distinct CDR3 sequences, roughly 40% seen once. In the case of this clonotype: The antigen remains undetermined.

Study conclusions and caveats: Patients carried 5 or 6 TRBV segments more frequently than controls did, and TRBV5-6, TRBV5-1 and TRBV20-1 were among them.

The CDR3 loop spans 13 amino acids. Germline V gene lookup returns CDR1 MNHEY and CDR2 SVGAGI. Trimming took off 5 bases at V and 5 bases at J, with 12 bases between the two ends. The TCR comes from a girl between 5 and 17 years old with multiple sclerosis. V gene TRBV6-5 combines with J gene TRBJ1-1, with D possibly being TRBD1 (6 bases). Specimen: blood, collected after autologous hematopoietic stem cell transplantation. The CDR3 bases are TGTGCCAGCAGTGAGACAGGCCGAACTGAAGCTTTCTTT. Residues: CASSETGRTEAFF.